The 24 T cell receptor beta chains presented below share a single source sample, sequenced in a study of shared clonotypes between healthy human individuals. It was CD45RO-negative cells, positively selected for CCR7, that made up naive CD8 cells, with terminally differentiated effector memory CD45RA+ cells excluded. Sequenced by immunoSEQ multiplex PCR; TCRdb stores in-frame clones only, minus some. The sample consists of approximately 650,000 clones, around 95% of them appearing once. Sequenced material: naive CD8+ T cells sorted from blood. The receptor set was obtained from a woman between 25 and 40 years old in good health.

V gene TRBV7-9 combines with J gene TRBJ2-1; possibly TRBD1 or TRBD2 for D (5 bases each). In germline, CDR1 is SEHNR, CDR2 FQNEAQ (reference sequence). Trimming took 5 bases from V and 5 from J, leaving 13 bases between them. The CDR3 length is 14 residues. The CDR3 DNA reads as TGTGCCAGCAGCCGTAGGGGAGAAGACAATGAGCAGTTCTTC. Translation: CASSRRGEDNEQFF. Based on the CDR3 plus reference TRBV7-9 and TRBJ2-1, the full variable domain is DTGVSQNPRHKITKRGQNVTFRCDPISEHNRLYWYRQTLGQGPEFLTYFQNEAQLEKSRLLSDRFSAERPKGSFSTLEIQRTEQGDSAMYLCASSRRGEDNEQFFGPGTRLTVL.

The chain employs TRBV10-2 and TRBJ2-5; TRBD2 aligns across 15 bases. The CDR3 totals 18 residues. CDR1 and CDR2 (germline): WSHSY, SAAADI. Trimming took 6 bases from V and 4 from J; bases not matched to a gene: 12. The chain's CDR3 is CASSGLAGGQWGGETQYF. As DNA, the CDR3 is TGCGCCAGCAGCGGACTAGCGGGAGGGCAATGGGGTGGAGAGACCCAGTACTTC.

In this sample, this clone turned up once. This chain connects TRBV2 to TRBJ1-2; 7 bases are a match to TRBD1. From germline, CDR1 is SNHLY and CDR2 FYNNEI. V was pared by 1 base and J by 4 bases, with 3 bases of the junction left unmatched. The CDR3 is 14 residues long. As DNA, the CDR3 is TGTGCCAGCAGTGAAGGACAGGGTCCCTATGGCTACACCTTC. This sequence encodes CASSEGQGPYGYTF.

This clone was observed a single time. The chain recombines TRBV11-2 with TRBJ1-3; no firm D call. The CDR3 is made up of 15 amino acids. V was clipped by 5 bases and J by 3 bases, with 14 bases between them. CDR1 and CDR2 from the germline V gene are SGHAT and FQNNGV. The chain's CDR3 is CASSASPEYGNTIYF. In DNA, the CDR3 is TGTGCCAGCAGCGCCAGCCCAGAATATGGAAACACCATATATTTT.

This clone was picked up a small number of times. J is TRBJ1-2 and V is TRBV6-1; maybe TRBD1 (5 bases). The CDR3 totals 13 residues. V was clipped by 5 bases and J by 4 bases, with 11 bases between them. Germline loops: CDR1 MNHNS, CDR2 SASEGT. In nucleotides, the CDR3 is TGTGCCAGCAGTTCGACAGTAGGCTATGGCTACACCTTC. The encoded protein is CASSSTVGYGYTF.

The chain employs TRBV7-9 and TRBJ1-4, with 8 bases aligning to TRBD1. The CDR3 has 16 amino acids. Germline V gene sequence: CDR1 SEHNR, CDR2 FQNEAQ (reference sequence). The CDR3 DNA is TGTGCACCCACCAGGACAGGGACCGCAACTAATGAAAAACTGTTTTTT. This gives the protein CAPTRTGTATNEKLFF. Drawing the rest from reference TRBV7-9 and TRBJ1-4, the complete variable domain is DTGVSQNPRHKITKRGQNVTFRCDPISEHNRLYWYRQTLGQGPEFLTYFQNEAQLEKSRLLSDRFSAERPKGSFSTLEIQRTEQGDSAMYLCAPTRTGTATNEKLFFGSGTQLSVL.

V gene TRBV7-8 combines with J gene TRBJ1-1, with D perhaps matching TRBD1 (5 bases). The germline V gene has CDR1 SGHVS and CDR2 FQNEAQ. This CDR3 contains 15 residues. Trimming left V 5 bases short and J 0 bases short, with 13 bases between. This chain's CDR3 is CASSGTGVMNTEAFF. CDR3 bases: TGTGCCAGCAGCGGGACGGGGGTAATGAACACTGAAGCTTTCTTT.

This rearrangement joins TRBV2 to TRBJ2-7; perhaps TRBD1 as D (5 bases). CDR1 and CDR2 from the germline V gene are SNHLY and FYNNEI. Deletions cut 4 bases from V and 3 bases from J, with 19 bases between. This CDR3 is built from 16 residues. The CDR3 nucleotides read TGTGCCAGCAGTGTTGAGTCTCAGGGTGAGGTCTACGAGCAGTACTTC. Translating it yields CASSVESQGEVYEQYF.

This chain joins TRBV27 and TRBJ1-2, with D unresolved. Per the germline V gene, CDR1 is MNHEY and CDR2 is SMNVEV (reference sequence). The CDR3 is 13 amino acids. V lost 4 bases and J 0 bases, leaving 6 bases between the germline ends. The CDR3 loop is CASSSLPNYGYTF. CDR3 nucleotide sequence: TGTGCCAGCAGTTCCTTACCTAACTATGGCTACACCTTC.

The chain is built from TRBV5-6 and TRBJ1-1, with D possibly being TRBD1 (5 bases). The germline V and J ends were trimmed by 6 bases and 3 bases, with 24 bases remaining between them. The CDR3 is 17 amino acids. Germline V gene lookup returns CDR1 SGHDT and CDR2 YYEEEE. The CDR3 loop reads CASTLRWGPVVDTEAFF. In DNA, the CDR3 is TGTGCCAGCACCCTAAGGTGGGGACCTGTGGTTGACACTGAAGCTTTCTTT.

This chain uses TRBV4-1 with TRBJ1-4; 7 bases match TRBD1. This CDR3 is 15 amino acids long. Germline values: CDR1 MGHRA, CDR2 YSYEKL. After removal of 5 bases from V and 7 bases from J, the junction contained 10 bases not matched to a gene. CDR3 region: CASSFTTGMGEKLFF. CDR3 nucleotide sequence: TGCGCCAGCAGCTTTACGACAGGGATGGGTGAAAAACTGTTTTTT.

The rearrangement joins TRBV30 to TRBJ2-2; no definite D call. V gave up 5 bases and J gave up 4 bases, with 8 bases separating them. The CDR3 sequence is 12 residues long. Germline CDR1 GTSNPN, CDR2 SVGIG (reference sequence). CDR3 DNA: TGTGCCTGGCAAGACTCCACCGGGGAGCTGTTTTTT. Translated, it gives CAWQDSTGELFF. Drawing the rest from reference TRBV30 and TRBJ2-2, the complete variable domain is SQTIHQWPATLVQPVGSPLSLECTVEGTSNPNLYWYRQAAGRGLQLLFYSVGIGQISSEVPQNLSASRPQDRQFILSSKKLLLSDSGFYLCAWQDSTGELFFGEGSRLTVL.

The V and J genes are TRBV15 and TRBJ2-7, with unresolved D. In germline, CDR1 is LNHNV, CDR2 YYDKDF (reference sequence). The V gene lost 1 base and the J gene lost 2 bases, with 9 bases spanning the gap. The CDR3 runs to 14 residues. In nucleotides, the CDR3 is TGTGCCACCAGCAGAGTTGAGCAGACCTACGAGCAGTACTTC. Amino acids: CATSRVEQTYEQYF.

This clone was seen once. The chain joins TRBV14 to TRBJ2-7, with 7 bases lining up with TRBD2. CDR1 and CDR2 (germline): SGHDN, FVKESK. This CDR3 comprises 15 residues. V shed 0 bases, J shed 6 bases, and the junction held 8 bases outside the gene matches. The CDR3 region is CASSQDRGRAAEQYF. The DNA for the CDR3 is TGTGCCAGCAGCCAAGATCGGGGGAGGGCCGCCGAGCAGTACTTC.

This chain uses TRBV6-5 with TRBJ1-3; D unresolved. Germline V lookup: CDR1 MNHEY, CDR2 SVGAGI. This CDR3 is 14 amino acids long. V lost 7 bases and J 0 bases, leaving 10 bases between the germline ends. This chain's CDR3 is CASNPSSSGNTIYF. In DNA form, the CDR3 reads TGTGCCAGCAACCCTTCGAGCTCTGGAAACACCATATATTTT.

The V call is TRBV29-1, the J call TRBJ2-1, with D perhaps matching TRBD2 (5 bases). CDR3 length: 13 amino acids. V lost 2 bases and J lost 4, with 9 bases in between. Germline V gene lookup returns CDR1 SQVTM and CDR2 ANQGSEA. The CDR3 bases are TGCAGCGTTGAAATACTAGATTACAATGAGCAGTTCTTC. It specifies CSVEILDYNEQFF.

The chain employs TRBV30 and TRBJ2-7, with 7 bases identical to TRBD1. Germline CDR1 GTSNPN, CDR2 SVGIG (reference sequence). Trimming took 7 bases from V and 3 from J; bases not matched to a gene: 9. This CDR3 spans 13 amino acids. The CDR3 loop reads CAYAMTGNYEQYF. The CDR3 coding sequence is TGTGCCTACGCAATGACAGGGAACTACGAGCAGTACTTC.

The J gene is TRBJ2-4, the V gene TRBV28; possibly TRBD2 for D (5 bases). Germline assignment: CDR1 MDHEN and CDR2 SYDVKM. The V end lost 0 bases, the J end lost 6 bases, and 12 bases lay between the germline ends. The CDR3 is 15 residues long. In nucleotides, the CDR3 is TGTGCCAGCAGTTTATGGTCGGCCGGGGTAAACATTCAGTACTTC. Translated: CASSLWSAGVNIQYF.

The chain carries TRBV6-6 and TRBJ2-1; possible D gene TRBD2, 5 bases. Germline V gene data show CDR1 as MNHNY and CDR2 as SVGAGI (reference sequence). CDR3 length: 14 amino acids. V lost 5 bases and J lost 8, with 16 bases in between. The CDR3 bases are TGTGCCAGCAGTGACCGGACTTTAAAGGATGAGCAGTTCTTC. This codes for CASSDRTLKDEQFF.

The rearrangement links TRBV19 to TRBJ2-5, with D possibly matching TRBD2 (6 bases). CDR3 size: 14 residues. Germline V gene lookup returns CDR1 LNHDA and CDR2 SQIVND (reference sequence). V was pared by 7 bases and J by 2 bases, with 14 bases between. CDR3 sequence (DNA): TGTGCCAGTAAGGGGAGGTCGCGGCAAGAGACCCAGTACTTC. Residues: CASKGRSRQETQYF.

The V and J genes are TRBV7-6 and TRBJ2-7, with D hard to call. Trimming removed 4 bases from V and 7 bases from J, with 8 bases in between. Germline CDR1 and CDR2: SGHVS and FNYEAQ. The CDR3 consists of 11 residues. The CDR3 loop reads CASSSQLEQYF. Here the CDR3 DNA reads TGTGCCAGCAGCTCACAACTAGAGCAGTACTTC.

The chain's CDR3 is CASSIGTGMVEKLFF. CDR3 nucleotide sequence: TGTGCCAGTAGTATAGGGACAGGGATGGTTGAAAAACTGTTTTTT. V gene TRBV19 combines with J gene TRBJ1-4, with TRBD1 matching over 8 bases. Trimming removed 1 base from V and 7 bases from J; junction bases left unmatched: 5. This CDR3 spans 15 amino acids. CDR1 LNHDA and CDR2 SQIVND come from the germline V gene (reference sequence).

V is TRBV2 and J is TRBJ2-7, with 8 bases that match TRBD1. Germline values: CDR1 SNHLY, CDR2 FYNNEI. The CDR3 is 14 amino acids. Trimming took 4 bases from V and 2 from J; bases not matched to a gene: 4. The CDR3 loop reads CASSAWTGPYEQYF. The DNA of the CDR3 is TGTGCCAGCAGTGCCTGGACAGGGCCCTACGAGCAGTACTTC.

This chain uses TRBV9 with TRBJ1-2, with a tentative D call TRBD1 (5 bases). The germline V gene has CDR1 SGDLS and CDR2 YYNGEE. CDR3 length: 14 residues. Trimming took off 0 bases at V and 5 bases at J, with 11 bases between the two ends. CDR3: CASSVDSGQYGYTF. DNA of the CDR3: TGTGCCAGCAGCGTAGACTCAGGGCAGTATGGCTACACCTTC.